What follows are 22 T cell receptor beta chains derived from one specimen sequenced in a study of blood T cell repertoires in COVID-19. Method: immunoSEQ multiplex PCR; TCRdb's copy keeps in-frame clones and lacks some. The repertoire holds 200,000 to 250,000 clones, with around 88% as singletons. The sample was peripheral blood. The receptors here all came from a woman at least 80 years old with COVID-19, enrolled during active disease.

The chain couples TRBV2 to TRBJ2-1; no clear D. Germline V gives CDR1 SNHLY, CDR2 FYNNEI. The CDR3 covers 11 residues. Trimming removed 7 bases from V and 10 bases from J, with 11 bases in between. CDR3 sequence reads: CASKNLKEQFF. The CDR3 region has the DNA TGTGCCAGCAAAAATTTAAAAGAGCAGTTCTTC.

The chain recombines TRBV5-1 with TRBJ1-1; the D is unclear. V was shortened by 0 bases and J by 4 bases, with 10 bases between the two germline ends. Germline-derived CDR1 and CDR2 are SGHRS and YFSETQ. The CDR3 is 14 amino acids. CDR3 in amino acids: CASSLGEGITEAFF. The DNA for the CDR3 is TGCGCCAGCAGCTTGGGAGAGGGTATCACTGAAGCTTTCTTT.

Turning to this clone: The sample contains more than one DNA sequence encoding this CDR3. This chain links TRBV6-6 with TRBJ1-4; 10 bases fit TRBD1. V shed 0 bases, J shed 6 bases, and the junction held 1 base outside the gene matches. There are 15 residues in the CDR3. Germline V gene lookup returns CDR1 MNHNY and CDR2 SVGAGI (reference sequence). The CDR3 DNA is TGTGCCAGCAGTTACTCCGACAGGGGGCATGAAAAACTGTTTTTT. Encoded protein: CASSYSDRGHEKLFF.

The V and J genes are TRBV6-5 and TRBJ2-1, with 7 bases that match TRBD1. This CDR3 comprises 13 residues. The germline gives CDR1 MNHEY, CDR2 SVGAGI. The trim removed 8 bases at V and 12 bases at J, leaving 13 bases unmatched. This CDR3 is CASSAVAGTVQFF. The CDR3 DNA is TGTGCCAGCTCCGCCGTGGCCGGGACAGTGCAGTTCTTC.

The chain uses TRBV11-2 and TRBJ2-1, with a tentative D call TRBD2 (7 bases). CDR1 is SGHAT, CDR2 FQNNGV, per germline. The CDR3 runs 17 residues. The V end was cut by 5 bases, the J end by 7 bases, with 24 bases between. CDR3 protein: CASSPRGAGRFGNEQFF. In DNA form, the CDR3 reads TGTGCCAGCAGCCCCCGGGGGGCAGGGCGGTTTGGGAATGAGCAGTTCTTC.

The chain carries TRBV6-5 and TRBJ1-1; TRBD1 might be the D (5 bases). The germline CDR1 and CDR2 sequences are MNHEY and SVGAGI. The CDR3 is made up of 14 amino acids. The V gene lost 7 bases and the J gene lost 3 bases, with 15 bases spanning the gap. The CDR3 protein is CASTRQFQDTEAFF. CDR3 in DNA: TGTGCCAGCACCCGACAGTTTCAAGACACTGAAGCTTTCTTT.

V gene TRBV28 combines with J gene TRBJ2-3; TRBD2 agrees at 11 bases. With V trimmed by 10 bases and J by 5 bases, 8 bases remained unmatched. This CDR3 region has 14 residues. Germline-derived CDR1 and CDR2 are MDHEN and SYDVKM. CDR3 loop: CATDSGGAEDTQYF. The CDR3 nucleotides are TGTGCCACCGATAGCGGGGGGGCTGAAGATACGCAGTATTTT.

CDR3 residues: CATEGGMFEKLFF. In nucleotides, the CDR3 is TGTGCCACGGAGGGGGGGATGTTCGAAAAACTGTTTTTT. V usage is TRBV28 and J usage is TRBJ1-4; D is perhaps TRBD1 (6 bases). CDR3 length equals 13 residues. Germline V gives CDR1 MDHEN, CDR2 SYDVKM. V lost 10 bases and J lost 8, with 17 bases in between.

The rearrangement uses TRBV9 and TRBJ2-1; 7 bases agree with TRBD1. The CDR3 totals 16 residues. Germline V gene data show CDR1 as SGDLS and CDR2 as YYNGEE. Unmatched junction bases numbered 14, after V lost 4 bases and J lost 7 bases. The CDR3 DNA sequence: TGTGCCAGCAGCTCCATGGGTAGGGGGCAGGCTAATGAGCAGTTCTTC. Protein sequence: CASSSMGRGQANEQFF.

As DNA, the CDR3 is TGTGCCACCAGTGATTCATCACAGGGGATCAACACAGATACGCAGTATTTT. This encodes CATSDSSQGINTDTQYF. The genes are TRBV24-1 and TRBJ2-3; 7 nucleotides match TRBD1. The V segment lost 2 bases and the J segment 2 bases; nucleotides outside the gene matches: 9. CDR1 KGHDR and CDR2 SFDVKD come from the germline V gene. This CDR3 has 17 amino acids.

The V gene is TRBV7-2, the J gene TRBJ2-1, with 11 bases identical to TRBD2. Trimming cost V 0 bases and J 3 bases; bases outside gene matches: 4. Germline V CDR1 and CDR2: SGHTA, FQGNSA. There are 17 residues in the CDR3. The CDR3 protein is CASSLALLAGGYNEQFF. The CDR3 bases are TGTGCCAGCAGCTTAGCGCTGCTAGCGGGGGGCTACAATGAGCAGTTCTTC.

The gene calls are TRBV7-3 and TRBJ1-2, with D unclear. Germline V lookup: CDR1 SGHTA, CDR2 FQGTGA. The CDR3 has 13 residues. Trimming removed 0 bases at V and 4 bases at J, with 6 bases between. CDR3: CASSLTGSYGYTF. The CDR3 region has the DNA TGTGCCAGCAGCTTAACGGGCAGCTATGGCTACACCTTC.

The chain joins TRBV15 to TRBJ1-4; no reliable D call. CDR1 LNHNV and CDR2 YYDKDF come from the germline V gene (reference sequence). Trimming shortened V by 1 base and J by 4 bases, and 7 bases separated the two germline ends. The CDR3 totals 14 residues. The CDR3 loop is CATSRGANNEKLFF. The DNA for the CDR3 is TGTGCCACCAGCAGAGGGGCAAATAATGAAAAACTGTTTTTT.

The chain links TRBV5-1 to TRBJ1-2, with TRBD1 identical over 8 bases. The CDR3 covers 14 residues. With 4 bases clipped from V and 2 bases from J, the junction kept 4 bases outside the gene matches. The germline V gene encodes CDR1 SGHRS and CDR2 YFSETQ. The DNA for the CDR3 is TGCGCCAGCAGCGAATGGACAGGGAACTATGGCTACACCTTC. This gives the protein CASSEWTGNYGYTF.

The rearrangement links TRBV4-2 to TRBJ1-6, with 9 bases matching TRBD1. Germline V gives CDR1 LGHNA, CDR2 YNFKEQ. This CDR3 comprises 16 residues. V shed 0 bases, J shed 7 bases, and the junction held 4 bases outside the gene matches. CDR3 DNA: TGTGCCAGCAGCCAAGACTTGGGACAGGGAAATTCACCCCTCCACTTT. Protein: CASSQDLGQGNSPLHF.

The chain links TRBV7-9 to TRBJ1-2; tentatively, D is TRBD1 (6 bases). Germline-derived CDR1 and CDR2 are SEHNR and FQNEAQ (reference sequence). With 1 base removed from V and 4 bases from J, the gap between germline ends came to 16 bases. This CDR3 is 16 amino acids long. Here the CDR3 DNA reads TGTGCCAGCAGCTTAGGAGGCGATACAGGGATCTATGGCTACACCTTC. The encoded protein is CASSLGGDTGIYGYTF.

The chain combines TRBV27 with TRBJ2-7; TRBD1 aligns across 10 bases. J was trimmed by 2 bases and V by 4 bases; bases with no gene match: 8. This CDR3 has 16 residues. CDR1 is MNHEY, CDR2 SMNVEV, per germline (reference sequence). CDR3 sequence reads: CASSSYGTGAPYEQYF. The CDR3 coding sequence is TGTGCCAGCAGTTCATATGGGACAGGGGCCCCCTACGAGCAGTACTTC.

The V and J genes are TRBV18 and TRBJ1-2; D ambiguous. V lost 3 bases and J lost 1, with 9 bases in between. The CDR3 runs to 14 residues. Germline assignment: CDR1 KGHSH and CDR2 LQKENI. The CDR3 sequence is CASSPTAVNYGYTF. In DNA form, the CDR3 reads TGTGCCAGCTCACCTACAGCTGTTAACTATGGCTACACCTTC.

The V call is TRBV7-8, the J call TRBJ1-2; 7 positions agree with TRBD1. The CDR3 consists of 19 residues. V was clipped by 2 bases and J by 6 bases; unmatched bases: 21. The germline V gene has CDR1 SGHVS and CDR2 FQNEAQ. The CDR3 here is CASSLTARYLVRGSHGYTF. The CDR3 bases are TGTGCCAGCAGCTTAACGGCTAGATACCTTGTCAGGGGGTCTCATGGCTACACCTTC.

The chain joins TRBV25-1 to TRBJ1-1; 12 bases match TRBD1. The length of the CDR3 is 16 residues. In germline, CDR1 is MGHDK, CDR2 SYGVNS. Trimming took 4 bases from V and 8 from J; bases not matched to a gene: 11. The CDR3 DNA reads TGTGCCAGCAGTGCTCAACCGGGACAGGGGGCATTGGAAGCTTTCTTT. Its protein is CASSAQPGQGALEAFF.

This chain joins TRBV3-1 (or the pseudogene TRBV3-2) and TRBJ2-1; D may be TRBD1 (6 bases). The germline V gene has CDR1 LGHDT and CDR2 YNNKEL (reference sequence). This CDR3 region has 14 residues. V shed 1 base and J shed 7 bases, with 11 bases lying between them. CDR3 nucleotide sequence: TGTGCCAGCAGCCAAGTAGGGGGACGGAATGAGCAGTTCTTC. Protein product: CASSQVGGRNEQFF.

The gene calls are TRBV4-1 and TRBJ1-6, with D possibly being TRBD1 (5 bases). CDR3 length: 16 amino acids. V was trimmed by 6 bases and J by 4 bases, leaving 16 bases between them. Germline-derived CDR1 and CDR2 are MGHRA and YSYEKL. Here the CDR3 DNA reads TGCGCCAGCAGACATCAGACAGTTCTGTATAATTCACCCCTCCACTTT. Its protein product is CASRHQTVLYNSPLHF.